Following are 23 T cell receptor beta chains from one sample sequenced in a study of cytomegalovirus exposure and HLA in healthy donors. Clones were read by immunoSEQ multiplex PCR, and TCRdb kept only the in-frame ones, dropping some. Here the sample spans about 180,000 clones, about 85% being singletons. Sequencing input: PBMCs. These TCRs come from a man between 18 and 29 years old in good health and CMV-seropositive.

The chain recombines TRBV19 with TRBJ2-7; D is unclear. Germline V CDR1 and CDR2: LNHDA, SQIVND (reference sequence). This CDR3 contains 13 residues. Trimming left V 3 bases short and J 3 bases short, with 9 bases between. The CDR3 here is CASSMAPGYEQYF. The CDR3 DNA is TGTGCCAGTAGTATGGCCCCGGGCTACGAGCAGTACTTC.

V and J are TRBV19 and TRBJ2-6; 11 bases map to TRBD1. With 7 bases clipped from V and 2 bases from J, the junction kept 7 bases outside the gene matches. Germline lookup yields CDR1 LNHDA and CDR2 SQIVND (reference sequence). The CDR3 covers 17 residues. The CDR3 sequence: CASTWDRGATGANVLTF. In nucleotides, the CDR3 is TGTGCCAGTACCTGGGACAGGGGGGCTACTGGGGCCAACGTCCTGACTTTC.

The gene calls are TRBV9 and TRBJ2-1, with D possibly TRBD2 on 5 matching bases. This CDR3 region has 14 residues. Germline assignment: CDR1 SGDLS and CDR2 YYNGEE. The germline V and J ends were trimmed by 0 bases and 4 bases, with 8 bases remaining between them. The CDR3 spells CASSVVGGYNEQFF. For the CDR3, the DNA is TGTGCCAGCAGCGTAGTGGGCGGGTACAATGAGCAGTTCTTC.

The sample holds a few counts of this clone. J is TRBJ2-2 and V is TRBV4-2; 9 bases are shared with TRBD2. Germline CDR1 LGHNA, CDR2 YNFKEQ. This CDR3 spans 18 amino acids. With 0 bases clipped from V and 1 base from J, the junction kept 6 bases outside the gene matches. The CDR3 here is CASSQDPLAGRNTGELFF. Here the CDR3 DNA reads TGTGCCAGCAGCCAAGATCCCCTAGCGGGGAGGAACACCGGGGAGCTGTTTTTT.

The chain joins TRBV2 to TRBJ2-3; 10 bases line up with TRBD2. The CDR3 spans 15 residues. V lost 3 bases and J lost 3; bases outside the gene matches: 3. The germline CDR1 and CDR2 sequences are SNHLY and FYNNEI. CDR3: CASSDGLAATDTQYF. DNA of the CDR3: TGTGCCAGCAGTGATGGACTAGCGGCGACAGATACGCAGTATTTT.

This clone has more than one count but fewer than ten. The gene calls are TRBV7-3 and TRBJ1-1; TRBD1 agrees at 9 bases. The V gene end was trimmed by 5 bases and the J gene end by 9 bases; junction bases not matched to a gene: 7. Germline CDR1 and CDR2: SGHTA and FQGTGA. This CDR3 contains 13 residues. The CDR3 sequence: CASSPDRGVQAFF. As DNA, the CDR3 is TGTGCCAGCAGCCCGGACAGGGGCGTACAAGCTTTCTTT.

This sequence joins TRBV7-2 and TRBJ2-3, with 7 bases lining up with TRBD2. Per germline, CDR1 SGHTA and CDR2 FQGNSA. This CDR3 region has 16 residues. V shed 5 bases, J shed 4 bases, and the junction held 12 bases outside the gene matches. The CDR3 loop reads CASSLRAAGEPDTQYF. DNA for the CDR3: TGTGCCAGCAGCCTCCGAGCGGCGGGGGAGCCAGATACGCAGTATTTT.

This clone was counted a single time. J is TRBJ2-4 and V is TRBV6-6; a weak D match, TRBD2 (6 bases). Looked up from germline, CDR1 is MNHNY and CDR2 is SVGAGI (reference sequence). The CDR3 has 16 amino acids. V dropped 5 bases and J dropped 0 bases, with 14 bases sitting between them. The chain's CDR3 is CASSREPGLAKNIQYF. The CDR3 DNA reads as TGTGCCAGCAGTCGAGAGCCGGGACTAGCCAAAAACATTCAGTACTTC.

The V call is TRBV29-1, the J call TRBJ2-7, with 9 bases aligning to TRBD1. Germline V gene lookup returns CDR1 SQVTM and CDR2 ANQGSEA. CDR3 size: 15 residues. J was trimmed by 2 bases and V by 5 bases; bases with no gene match: 10. DNA for the CDR3: TGCAGCGTTTTCGGACCGGGACAGGGAACCTACGAGCAGTACTTC. Encoded protein: CSVFGPGQGTYEQYF.

The rearrangement links TRBV5-6 to TRBJ2-7; TRBD1 is a possible D gene (5 bases). CDR1 and CDR2 from the germline V gene are SGHDT and YYEEEE. V lost 1 base and J 0 bases, leaving 11 bases between the germline ends. The CDR3 is 15 amino acids. The CDR3 nucleotides read TGTGCCAGCAGCTTGAATGGGGCGAGCTCCTACGAGCAGTACTTC. Amino acid sequence: CASSLNGASSYEQYF. Drawing the rest from reference TRBV5-6 and TRBJ2-7, the complete variable domain is DAGVTQSPTHLIKTRGQQVTLRCSPKSGHDTVSWYQQALGQGPQFIFQYYEEEERQRGNFPDRFSGHQFPNYSSELNVNALLLGDSALYLCASSLNGASSYEQYFGPGTRLTVT.

Points on this clone: Other DNA sequences within the sample encode an identical CDR3. The genes are TRBV27 and TRBJ1-1; 8 positions match TRBD1. The germline V gene encodes CDR1 MNHEY and CDR2 SMNVEV (reference sequence). The CDR3 runs to 12 residues. V lost 0 bases and J lost 11; bases outside the gene matches: 2. The DNA of the CDR3 is TGTGCCAGCAGTTTATCGACAGGGGAGGCTTTCTTT. Amino acids: CASSLSTGEAFF.

The gene calls are TRBV6-5 and TRBJ2-4; D is perhaps TRBD1 (5 bases). Germline assignment: CDR1 MNHEY and CDR2 SVGAGI. The CDR3 totals 14 residues. Deletions cut 2 bases from V and 5 bases from J, with 10 bases between. As DNA, the CDR3 is TGTGCCAGCAGTTACGGCCAGGGTCAAAACATTCAGTACTTC. It encodes CASSYGQGQNIQYF.

A single count supports this clone. The V call is TRBV4-2, the J call TRBJ1-4, with a weak D call TRBD1 (6 bases). Trimming took 0 bases from V and 6 from J, leaving 11 bases between them. Germline loops: CDR1 LGHNA, CDR2 YNFKEQ. This CDR3 is built from 15 residues. The CDR3 DNA reads TGTGCCAGCAGCCAAGATCGGCAGGGGTATGAAAAACTGTTTTTT. Its protein product is CASSQDRQGYEKLFF.

Details on this clone: This sample also contains other DNA sequences that code for the same CDR3. The rearrangement uses TRBV30 and TRBJ2-5, with a weak D call TRBD2 (6 bases). With 3 bases removed from V and 5 bases from J, the gap between germline ends came to 10 bases. CDR1 is GTSNPN, CDR2 SVGIG, per germline (reference sequence). The CDR3 sequence is 12 residues long. The CDR3 reads CAWSVGRETQYF. The DNA of the CDR3 is TGTGCCTGGAGCGTGGGGAGGGAGACCCAGTACTTC.

This rearrangement joins TRBV5-1 to TRBJ2-2, with D possibly TRBD2 on 5 matching bases. This CDR3 comprises 13 residues. Germline V gene sequence: CDR1 SGHRS, CDR2 YFSETQ. V dropped 5 bases and J dropped 2 bases, with 7 bases sitting between them. The CDR3 DNA is TGCGCCAGCAGGGGAGTCAACACCGGGGAGCTGTTTTTT. Its protein product is CASRGVNTGELFF.

The V call is TRBV5-1, the J call TRBJ1-3; weak D call: TRBD1 (6 bases). V dropped 4 bases and J dropped 4 bases, with 12 bases sitting between them. Germline loops: CDR1 SGHRS, CDR2 YFSETQ. The CDR3 runs to 14 residues. CDR3 loop: CASSLQGSGNTIYF. CDR3 in DNA: TGCGCCAGCAGCCTACAGGGCTCGGGAAACACCATATATTTT.

The chain recombines TRBV30 with TRBJ2-1; 8 bases line up with TRBD1. CDR3 length equals 15 residues. CDR1 is GTSNPN, CDR2 SVGIG, per germline (reference sequence). V lost 3 bases, J lost 4 bases, and 8 bases stayed unmatched. The CDR3 DNA follows: TGTGCCTGGAGCCTAGGACAGGGAGGATACAATGAGCAGTTCTTC. It codes for CAWSLGQGGYNEQFF. Combining the CDR3 with reference TRBV30 and TRBJ2-1 gives the whole variable domain SQTIHQWPATLVQPVGSPLSLECTVEGTSNPNLYWYRQAAGRGLQLLFYSVGIGQISSEVPQNLSASRPQDRQFILSSKKLLLSDSGFYLCAWSLGQGGYNEQFFGPGTRLTVL.

The sample holds a few counts of this clone. CDR3 sequence (DNA): TGTGCCAGCAGCCTAGGACAGAGGAACACTGAAGCTTTCTTT. Protein product: CASSLGQRNTEAFF. The chain combines TRBV4-2 with TRBJ1-1; D is possibly TRBD1 (6 bases). From germline, CDR1 is LGHNA and CDR2 YNFKEQ. The CDR3 has 14 amino acids. V lost 4 bases, J lost 1 base, and 10 bases lay in between.

There are a few counts of this clone. This chain joins TRBV5-1 and TRBJ1-6; maybe TRBD1 (5 bases). The CDR3 is made up of 15 amino acids. Germline CDR1 reads SGHRS; CDR2 reads YFSETQ. Trimming cost V 0 bases and J 7 bases, with 11 bases left between them. The CDR3 nucleotides read TGCGCCAGCAGCTTGGATGGGGCCGGGAATTCACCCCTCCACTTT. Protein sequence: CASSLDGAGNSPLHF.

The V call is TRBV27, the J call TRBJ2-2, with D maybe TRBD1 (6 bases). V was cut by 4 bases and J by 6 bases, with 12 bases left in between. Germline values: CDR1 MNHEY, CDR2 SMNVEV (reference sequence). The CDR3 has 14 residues. The CDR3 spells CASSYNRVPGELFF. In nucleotides, the CDR3 is TGTGCCAGCAGTTACAACAGGGTCCCCGGGGAGCTGTTTTTT.

CDR3 region: CASSLDRFSGNTIYF. The CDR3 DNA sequence: TGCGCCAGCAGCTTAGACAGGTTCTCTGGAAACACCATATATTTT. The chain employs TRBV5-1 and TRBJ1-3, with a tentative D call TRBD1 (6 bases). Between the trimmed V and J ends, which lost 2 bases and 0 bases, there was a span of 9 bases. The CDR3 sequence is 15 residues long. The germline V gene encodes CDR1 SGHRS and CDR2 YFSETQ. Based on the CDR3 plus reference TRBV5-1 and TRBJ1-3, the full variable domain is KAGVTQTPRYLIKTRGQQVTLSCSPISGHRSVSWYQQTPGQGLQFLFEYFSETQRNKGNFPGRFSGRQFSNSRSEMNVSTLELGDSALYLCASSLDRFSGNTIYFGEGSWLTVV.

The V and J genes are TRBV2 and TRBJ1-1; D perhaps matches TRBD1 (6 bases). Trimming shortened V by 6 bases and J by 3 bases, and 11 bases separated the two germline ends. Germline loops: CDR1 SNHLY, CDR2 FYNNEI. The CDR3 is 13 amino acids. The CDR3 DNA follows: TGTGCCAGCAGCAAACAGGGACACACTGAAGCTTTCTTT. Translation gives CASSKQGHTEAFF.

This clone has a single count. The chain has TRBV27 and TRBJ2-2, with TRBD2 identical over 9 bases. The CDR3 runs to 14 residues. Trimming cost V 6 bases and J 5 bases; bases outside gene matches: 4. Germline-derived CDR1 and CDR2 are MNHEY and SMNVEV (reference sequence). The CDR3 here is CASSLGLATGELFF. DNA of the CDR3: TGTGCCAGCAGCCTGGGACTAGCAACCGGGGAGCTGTTTTTT.